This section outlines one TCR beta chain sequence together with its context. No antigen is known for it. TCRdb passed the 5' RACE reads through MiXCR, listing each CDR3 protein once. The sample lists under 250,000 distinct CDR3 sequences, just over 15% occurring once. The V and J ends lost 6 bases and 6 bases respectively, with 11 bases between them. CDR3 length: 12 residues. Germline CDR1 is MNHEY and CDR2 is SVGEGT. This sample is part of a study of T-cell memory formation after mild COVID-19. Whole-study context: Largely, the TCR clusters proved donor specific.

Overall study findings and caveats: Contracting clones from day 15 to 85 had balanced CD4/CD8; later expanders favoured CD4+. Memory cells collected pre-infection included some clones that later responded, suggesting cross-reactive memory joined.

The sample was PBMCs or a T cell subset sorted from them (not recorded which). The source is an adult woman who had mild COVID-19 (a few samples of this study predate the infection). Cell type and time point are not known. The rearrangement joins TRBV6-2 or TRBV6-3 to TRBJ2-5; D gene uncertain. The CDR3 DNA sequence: TGTGCCAGCAGCCCCCAGGTTCAGACCCAGTACTTC. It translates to CASSPQVQTQYF.